Sequencing of this T cell receptor (beta chain) was carried out in a study of blood T cells in healthy people across ages (dated by TCRdb to the mid-2010s). Broadly, across the study: In model experiments, template switching captured roughly one uniquely barcoded TCR beta cDNA molecule for every two T cells. Age-related changes in TCR beta repertoire diversity were measured in the study by deep sequencing normalized with unique cDNA molecular identifiers. For two donors (one aged 18 to 30 and one aged 80 or older), the study analyzed two additional independent replicas of 1 million unique cDNA reads from the same blood draw. Donors were grouped into four age groups: young (average about 15 years), middle-aged (39), aged (over 55) and long-lived (approximately 75). On the study overall, not on this receptor specifically: Conclusive comparison of naive and antigen-experienced compartments was prevented by the profiling of bulk unsorted PBMCs. Estimates of total diversity based on one million sequenced T cells were considered lower bounds and underestimates. The percentage of naive T cells measured by flow cytometry correlated strongly with observed TCR beta diversity. Because the CMV infection status of the donors was unknown, age-related changes in expanded clonotypes may potentially have been confounded. The long-lived group showed more naive CD4+ T cells, fewer expanded clones and increased TCR diversity than the aged group, suggesting age selection. Observed TCR beta diversity per million T cells fell roughly linearly with age, and a significant reduction was already apparent by age around 36.

Library preparation was by 5' RACE. This sample was sequenced with an Illumina HiSeq 2500. A second PCR of roughly 6 to 11 cycles was run with a J-beta primer mix and a sample-barcoded 5' primer. A unique molecular identifier was introduced onto each TCR beta cDNA molecule by a template-switch 5' adaptor carrying 12 random nucleotides. Each sample yielded at least 3 million CDR3-containing paired-end reads. The Mint cDNA synthesis kit, primed by a TRBC-specific oligonucleotide, was used to synthesize first-strand cDNA from all RNA. Following uracil-DNA glycosylase treatment, a first 18-cycle PCR with universal primers M1SS and BC2_uni_R was performed on all cDNA. The paper's data handling went like this. For normalization, 1 million high-quality reads were randomly selected from each sample, with every read carrying a distinct molecular identifier. Reads with shared molecular identifiers were discarded instead of being binned into consensus sequences. CDR3 identification, clonotype clustering and error correction used MiTCR with a Q25 quality threshold and the strictest error-elimination algorithm. A nonparametric unseen species model with Euler transformation was used to estimate a lower bound on total TCR beta diversity. The public reads were quality trimmed at Q25 with fastp and then assembled into clones with MiXCR by TCRdb, keeping productive beta chains. Rows matching on CDR3 protein sequence are summarized as one entry with the most common DNA and genes. The V and J calls were determined by TCRdb, not by the authors. Across this sample there are around 1,000,000 distinct CDR3 sequences, with roughly 24% seen only once. Approximately 0.79% of the sample belongs to the ten largest clones.

The junction carries 8 bases between V and J, which are trimmed by 7 bases and 7 bases respectively. Spanning cysteine to phenylalanine, the CDR3 consists of 11 amino acids. Only the CDR3 DNA stays, 33 bases, in frame from base 1. The germline V gene gives CDR1 as ENHRY and CDR2 as SYGVKD. Details on this clonotype: The specificity of this receptor is unknown. No base quality information exists; no much larger clone differs at one position.

Donors were a few dozen systemically healthy Caucasian individuals from Russia aged roughly 6 to 90 years. Around 10 milliliters of peripheral blood were collected from each donor into EDTA-treated Vacutainer tubes. Ficoll-Paque density-gradient centrifugation was used to isolate PBMCs, with at least 6.5 million per sample. Total RNA, at least 6 micrograms per sample, was extracted from PBMCs with Trizol reagent. For every donor, flow cytometry on a PBMC aliquot measured the percentage of naive CD45RAhigh/CD27high T cells. These data were likewise used in another study, on T cells of mothers and their children. Per that second paper: Nine systemically healthy Caucasian individuals served as donors, namely three mothers together with their six children. cDNA synthesis consumed the entire amount of extracted RNA, loaded at approximately 1.5 ug RNA in each 15 ul reaction. In the second PCR, the M1S primer introduced both the sample barcodes and 2-4 random nucleotides. More than 9.5 million TCR beta CDR3 reads were obtained from each mother, and about 3 million reads were obtained from each child. Thymic selection similarly shapes TCR recombination output in related and unrelated pairs, with minor effect from inherited differences. Normalized repertoire overlap in related mother-child pairs was always slightly higher than in unrelated mother-child pairs, but the difference was never significant. No persistent microchimeric T cell clones were found, with a detection sensitivity of 80 to 100 clones per million clonotypes. The study used deep NGS to compare TCR beta repertoires of mothers and children, seeking features distinguishing related mother-child pairs from unrelated individuals. Mothers averaged roughly 40 +/- 4 years of age and children averaged approximately 11 +/- 4 years. After adapters were ligated using NEBNext reagents, the libraries underwent 100+100 nt paired-end sequencing on an Illumina HiSeq 2000. To avoid cross-contamination, the mother libraries and the child libraries were prepared a month apart and sequenced in separate runs. Each donor had between about 450,000 and 2,100,000 distinct TCR beta clonotypes identified. Naive TCR beta clonotypes were estimated from low-frequency clonotypes matched to each donor's FACS-determined naive share, without sorting.

Sequencing used blood. The TCR comes from a girl under 10 years old in good health. The chain is encoded by TRBV10-3 joined to TRBJ1-3; TRBD1 might be the D gene, on 5 matching bases. The DNA sequence is given as TGTGCCATCAAGGGGTTGAACACCATATATTTT. Its translation is CAIKGLNTIYF.